The 3 T cell receptor beta chains listed next were all sequenced from one sample in a study of human T cells and chemical hapten exposure. Regarding time point: patch test 1, 2 weeks after DPC sensitization. Treatment of the sample: therapeutic diphenylcyclopropenone sensitization with weekly scalp DPC. TCRdb re-analysed the RACE reads in MiXCR, keeping a single row per CDR3 protein. The table lists around 100,000 distinct CDR3 sequences, 8% to 13% of them singletons. Here the sequenced sample was whole blood, taken in connection with sensitization to the hapten diphenylcyclopropenone (DPC). These receptors were obtained from a woman aged 40-49 years with alopecia areata. Some clones in this sample may be carry-over from other donors' samples.

The gene calls are TRBV13 and TRBJ2-5, with no clear D. This CDR3 is 13 amino acids long. V lost 5 bases and J 7 bases, leaving 14 bases between the germline ends. Germline V gene data show CDR1 as PRHDT and CDR2 as FYEKMQ (reference sequence). The CDR3 nucleotides read TGTGCCAGCAGCGCCGGACCTAAAGGGACCCAGTACTTC. It codes for CASSAGPKGTQYF.

This clonotype was recorded a few times. The chain employs TRBV2 and TRBJ1-5, with TRBD1 as a possible D gene (6 bases). The CDR3 runs to 13 residues. V was trimmed by 2 bases and J by 9 bases, leaving 11 bases between them. Germline V gene sequence: CDR1 SNHLY, CDR2 FYNNEI. The CDR3 sequence: CASSEQGMGPQHF. CDR3 sequence (DNA): TGTGCCAGCAGTGAACAGGGGATGGGGCCCCAGCATTTT. Full variable domain (remainder filled in from reference TRBV2 and TRBJ1-5): EPEVTQTPSHQVTQMGQEVILRCVPISNHLYFYWYRQILGQKVEFLVSFYNNEISEKSEIFDDQFSVERPDGSNFTLKIRSTKLEDSAMYFCASSEQGMGPQHFGDGTRLSIL.

A note on this clonotype: One base away lies a much larger clone, so this may be a sequencing read error. CDR3 amino acids: CAISESRTYEQYF. The CDR3 DNA sequence: TGTGCCATCAGTGAATCTCGGACCTACGAGCAGTACTTC. V gene TRBV25-1 combines with J gene TRBJ2-7; D unresolved. Germline CDR1 and CDR2: MGHDK and SYGVNS. The CDR3 covers 13 residues.